The present T cell receptor (beta chain) was sequenced within a study of cytomegalovirus exposure and HLA in healthy donors (dated by TCRdb to between 2016 and 2019). For the study in its entirety: According to an earlier analysis of a few hundred of the donors, about 179 million T cells yielded over 100 million unique TCR beta sequences and approximately 300 Gb of sequence data. A later genetic analysis took genome-wide SNP genotypes for about 55% of the 666 donors and used that subset as a discovery cohort. The study combined high-throughput TCR immunosequencing, statistical association of individual TCRs with disease status, and machine learning to predict cytomegalovirus infection status. In an earlier analysis of around 540 of the donors, high-throughput TCR beta sequencing was used to judge whether each TCR beta V gene segment behaved as functional or pseudogenic. In the later analysis, no new phenotypic data were used to find candidate immune exposures; instead, reliance was placed on TCR beta sequences and their occurrence across donors. HLA typing included class I and class II loci at four-digit resolution. An early release covering some 640 HLA-typed donors comprised roughly 300 gigabases of sequencing data and tens of millions of unique TCR sequences. The study aimed to test whether signatures of past pathogen exposure could be identified by cataloging public T cell receptors. Every discovery cohort repertoire had been produced on one sequencing platform. Roughly 5 DR-DQ haplotypes were treated as single units for association and clustering because of strong linkage in the cohort. Of the roughly 400 genotyped donors, around 81% fell in the genetic ancestry cluster associated with self-reported Caucasian donors. Typing coverage differed by locus: A, B, C, DRB1 and DQB1 were typed in about 629-630 donors, DQA1 in approximately 520, DPA1 in over 600, and DPB1 in just under 490. Donor age, sex, ethnicity and CMV serostatus were compiled alongside the repertoire data. The study profiled the T cell repertoires of 500 to 800 subjects by immunosequencing and related them to cytomegalovirus serostatus. Besides the first cohort of roughly 640 subjects, a separate validation cohort made up of some 110 different subjects was used. Among 300 to 450 genotyped donors of the cohort, an average of around 240,000 unique TCR beta nucleotide sequences were sequenced per donor, around 18% of them non-productive. In a later analysis, previously published TCR beta repertoires from 666 donors were re-analyzed and high-resolution HLA genotyping was added so that TCR occurrence patterns could be studied. Here is what the overall study found, with its caveats: This cohort had only TCR beta chains sequenced, and the lack of alpha or paired-chain data limited which features could be detected. The sequencing pipeline was judged likely to have produced a cluster of highly shared sequence variants as a technical artifact. Because some donors lacked HLA typing at each locus, the association tests relied only on the typed subset. V-gene and J-gene trimming of TCR beta chains was associated with a missense DCLRE1C variant in a later genetic analysis, and the association was replicated in an independent cohort. When HLA alleles, especially DR and DQ, strongly co-occurred, TCR associations were difficult to assign to individual alleles. In vitro tests confirmed that a few of the cytomegalovirus-associated TCR beta chains recognize cytomegalovirus antigens. Compared with equally common non-associated chains, HLA-associated TCR beta chains in a later analysis were more clonally expanded and had lower generation probabilities. The classifier was reported to diagnose cytomegalovirus status with high specificity and sensitivity in both the original and validation cohorts. Over 15 rarely observed V segments, including chromosome 9 orphons, were excluded from the earlier analysis of about 500 of the donors because counts were too low. In an earlier analysis of about 540 of the donors, most TCR beta V segments were observed in productive rearrangements about 87% or about 30% of the time, broadly matching IMGT annotations. According to a later genetic analysis, donors in an Asian-associated ancestry cluster had fewer N-insertions in productive TCRs than the approximately 610-donor mean. In a later analysis, the rate of TCR association differed among HLA loci, with DRB1 alleles having the most associated TCRs and HLA-C alleles having the fewest. Correlated functional status among segregating V segments might be attributable to linkage disequilibrium, but an unknown experimental factor could not be ruled out. The study listed 150 to 200 TCR beta chains as associated with cytomegalovirus. A further reported finding was that TCR beta sequences accurately predicted the HLA-A and HLA-B alleles for most subjects in the first cohort. According to a later analysis, parvovirus B19, influenza, CMV and Epstein-Barr virus appeared linked to several top co-occurrence clusters. It was suggested by the authors that the approach could potentially be generalized to other disease states and immunological phenotypes. Presence/absence analyses assumed roughly uniform sequencing depth across donors, an assumption that may not hold. While some public TCRs were present in many individuals, most TCR sequences turned up only very rarely across donors. CMV serostatus was the only immune exposure information available for the cohort. At a false discovery rate of 0.05, a later analysis linked 16,951 TCR beta sequences to specific HLA alleles. Most CMV-associated TCR beta chains appeared to be HLA-restricted in a later analysis, and the HLA associations seemed to be driven largely by CMV exposure.

This clone showed up just a few times. No antigen is known for it. Base qualities were left out, and no much larger clone turns up one base away. Library preparation employed the immunoSEQ multiplex PCR assay. For the multiplex PCR, a mixture combining 60 forward primers for TCR Vbeta segments and 13 reverse primers for TCR Jbeta segments was used. The CDR3 region of rearranged TCR beta genes was amplified from genomic DNA by a multiplex PCR assay. On the Illumina HiSeq System, the amplified TCR beta libraries were sequenced as 87-base-pair reads. Processing in the source paper ran as follows. A later analysis counted about 80 million unique TCR beta chains across the roughly 700 repertoires, and roughly 11 million of these chains were shared by at least two donors. Raw reads were error-corrected and collapsed into unique sequences by a nearest-neighbor algorithm in which closely related sequences were merged to remove PCR and sequencing errors. CDR3 sequences were aligned to IMGT reference sequences to assign V, D and J gene segments. Each retained sequence needed at least a six-nucleotide match to both a V gene segment and a J gene segment. Rearrangements were called productive when the CDR3 lacked stop codons and stayed in frame with V and J; all others were non-productive. CDR3 was defined by IMGT convention, running from the second conserved V-encoded cysteine to the conserved J-encoded phenylalanine. Sequences without an unambiguous match to a single V gene segment were excluded from the earlier analysis of about 630 of the donors. An earlier analysis of a few hundred of the donors called V segments functional above 56.7% productive rearrangements and segregating when the between-donor standard deviation exceeded 5%. To diagnose cytomegalovirus status from the catalog of TCR beta chain sequences, a statistical classification framework was built. V and J gene assignment, in a later analysis, came from comparing TCR nucleotide sequences with IMGT/GENE-DB human TR gene sequences. A later analysis assigned CDR3 sequences and most-parsimonious VDJ recombination scenarios with the TCRdist pipeline. A later analysis defined each TCR beta chain by its CDR3 amino acid sequence plus V-gene family, and excluded reads lacking a unique V-gene family. As a way to deal with suspected cross-contamination and a sequencing artifact, a later analysis dropped 450 to 600 nucleotide sequences that were highly shared and had low generation probability. A later analysis calculated a clonal expansion index for each public chain from normalized within-repertoire ranks of inferred template counts. Generation probabilities in a later analysis came from a VDJ recombination model fitted to out-of-frame rearrangements, and those results were checked against IGoR. A later analysis scored TCR-TCR, TCR-HLA and TCR-CMV co-occurrence with hypergeometric tests, applying a repertoire-size bias correction to TCR pairs. False discovery rates were estimated in a later analysis by permuting HLA or CMV assignments 20 times. In a later analysis, co-occurring TCRs were grouped using DBSCAN, with TCRdist sequence similarity added in when clustering inside HLA-allele-positive subsets. Repertoires with fewer than 30,000 or more than 120,000 public chains, plus five repertoires with anomalous nucleotide sharing, were excluded from co-occurrence clustering. This is the immuneACCESS table as TCRdb keeps it, with only in-frame sequences that have V and J called. A part of the clones is gone; compared with another copy, unresolved V genes explain less than half, and the rest is unexplained. The V and J calls and clone size were taken over from that table, and D and trimming were inferred from the DNA. The sample table contains 85,000 to 130,000 clones; only one count was recorded for 76% of them. The ten largest clonotypes hold around 5% of the sample.

The cohort consisted of more than 650 healthy bone marrow donors. All cohort members were sampled while nominally healthy, although unrecorded immune exposures were likely present. The donor was CMV seropositive and was included in the group of 250 to 300 seropositive cohort members. Every donor gave a peripheral blood sample, and the peripheral blood mononuclear cells from that sample were used for TCR beta sequencing. Genomic DNA was extracted from the blood cell samples with the Qiagen DNeasy Blood Extraction Kit. Sequencing was done on a sample of PBMCs. The clonotype was recovered from a woman younger than 35 in good health and CMV-seropositive.

For the CDR3, the sequence is CASSPTGTYNSPLHF. The DNA is TGTGCCAGCAGCCCGACCGGGACTTATAATTCACCCCTCCACTTT. The V gene is TRBV5-6 and the J gene is TRBJ1-6; the D gene is perhaps TRBD1, from 5 matching bases. The CDR3 numbers 15 residues from cysteine through phenylalanine. Only the CDR3 DNA stays, 45 bases, in frame from base 1. CDR1 SGHDT and CDR2 YYEEEE are derived from the germline V gene. The germline ends are 12 bases apart after V is trimmed by 4 bases and J by 4 bases.